One and the same sample provided the 25 T cell receptor beta chains below, sequenced in a study of blood T cell repertoires in COVID-19. Here immunoSEQ multiplex PCR was the method, and the copy in TCRdb shows in-frame clones only, minus some. The sample includes about 110,000 clones, 84% of them seen just once. The sample taken for sequencing was peripheral blood. The receptors stem from a woman between 45 and 65 years old with acute or convalescent COVID-19.

This sequence joins TRBV11-2 and TRBJ2-5, with 9 bases aligning to TRBD2. This CDR3 is built from 16 residues. The trim removed 6 bases at V and 7 bases at J, leaving 15 bases unmatched. Germline CDR1 is SGHAT and CDR2 is FQNNGV. The CDR3 sequence is CASSPSGGPPIGTQYF. DNA of the CDR3: TGTGCCAGCAGTCCCAGCGGGGGGCCTCCCATTGGGACCCAGTACTTC.

V gene TRBV5-4 combines with J gene TRBJ1-1, with 8 bases aligning to TRBD1. Germline CDR1 SGHNT, CDR2 YYREEE (reference sequence). V gave up 6 bases and J gave up 2 bases; unmatched junction bases: 6. The CDR3 sequence is 14 residues long. The CDR3 nucleotides are TGTGCCAGCACCCGGACAGGGACCAACACTGAAGCTTTCTTT. Protein: CASTRTGTNTEAFF.

This clone was counted many times. The J gene is TRBJ2-7, the V gene TRBV2; 7 bases align to TRBD1. The ends lost 6 bases at V and 6 bases at J; junction bases unmatched: 14. From germline, CDR1 is SNHLY and CDR2 FYNNEI. The CDR3 sequence is 15 residues long. Here the CDR3 reads CASSETGQDWAEQYF. CDR3 nucleotides: TGTGCCAGCAGCGAAACTGGACAGGATTGGGCCGAGCAGTACTTC. Looking up the rest from reference TRBV2 and TRBJ2-7 gives the full variable domain: EPEVTQTPSHQVTQMGQEVILRCVPISNHLYFYWYRQILGQKVEFLVSFYNNEISEKSEIFDDQFSVERPDGSNFTLKIRSTKLEDSAMYFCASSETGQDWAEQYFGPGTRLTVT.

The chain carries TRBV7-3 and TRBJ2-1, with 13 bases identical to TRBD2. With 5 bases clipped from V and 6 bases from J, the junction kept 4 bases outside the gene matches. The CDR3 consists of 15 residues. Germline V gene data show CDR1 as SGHTA and CDR2 as FQGTGA. CDR3 DNA: TGTGCCAGCAGCGCTACTAGCGGGGGGGCCAATGAGCAGTTCTTC. This encodes CASSATSGGANEQFF.

The chain links TRBV3-1 (or the pseudogene TRBV3-2) to TRBJ1-1; D not certain. The V end was cut by 0 bases, the J end by 5 bases, with 7 bases between. This CDR3 is built from 13 residues. CDR1 is LGHDT, CDR2 YNNKEL, per germline (reference sequence). The CDR3 region has the DNA TGTGCCAGCAGCCAAGATGGTAGAACTGAAGCTTTCTTT. It specifies CASSQDGRTEAFF.

This chain joins TRBV4-2 and TRBJ2-3; perhaps TRBD2 as D (5 bases). The CDR3 is 14 residues long. Trimming stripped 0 bases from V and 3 bases from J, with 7 bases between. The V gene's germline CDR1 is LGHNA and CDR2 YNFKEQ. The CDR3 bases are TGTGCCAGCAGCCAAGAACTAGTGACAGATACGCAGTATTTT. Amino acid sequence: CASSQELVTDTQYF.

In this sample, this clone turned up once. V is TRBV11-2 and J is TRBJ1-2; TRBD1 matches 9 bases. Germline CDR1 is SGHAT and CDR2 is FQNNGV. The trim removed 5 bases at V and 5 bases at J, leaving 21 bases unmatched. The length of the CDR3 is 19 residues. CDR3 in amino acids: CASSGDRDGAWQPFYGYTF. The CDR3 DNA reads as TGTGCCAGCAGCGGGGACAGGGATGGTGCTTGGCAGCCTTTTTATGGCTACACCTTC.

V gene TRBV24-1 combines with J gene TRBJ2-1, with 14 positions matching TRBD2. The CDR3 spans 16 residues. V shed 2 bases, J shed 7 bases, and the junction held 3 bases outside the gene matches. Germline CDR1 reads KGHDR; CDR2 reads SFDVKD. This CDR3 is CATSDWTSGGTNEQFF. DNA of the CDR3: TGTGCCACCAGTGATTGGACTAGCGGGGGGACAAATGAGCAGTTCTTC.

This chain uses TRBV19 with TRBJ1-5; D perhaps matches TRBD1 (5 bases). This CDR3 spans 16 amino acids. Germline V gene data show CDR1 as LNHDA and CDR2 as SQIVND (reference sequence). Trimming took 7 bases from V and 2 from J, leaving 18 bases between them. The CDR3, as DNA: TGTGCCAGTACTTATGGGAGGGGCAGCGGCAATCAGCCCCAGCATTTT. Translating it yields CASTYGRGSGNQPQHF. Full variable domain (missing parts from reference TRBV19 and TRBJ1-5): DGGITQSPKYLFRKEGQNVTLSCEQNLNHDAMYWYRQDPGQGLRLIYYSQIVNDFQKGDIAEGYSVSREKKESFPLTVTSAQKNPTAFYLCASTYGRGSGNQPQHFGDGTRLSIL.

This clone showed up just once. This sample also contains other DNA sequences that code for the same CDR3. V is TRBV30 and J is TRBJ1-2; the D is unclear. Germline-derived CDR1 and CDR2 are GTSNPN and SVGIG (reference sequence). V was clipped by 0 bases and J by 8 bases, with 7 bases between them. The CDR3 has 11 residues. CDR3 DNA sequence: TGTGCCTGGAGTGTGGGCGGGGGCTACACCTTC. It is translated as CAWSVGGGYTF.

V usage is TRBV30 and J usage is TRBJ1-5; D unresolved. Germline CDR1 and CDR2: GTSNPN and SVGIG (reference sequence). V lost 2 bases to trimming and J lost 3 bases, with 8 bases between them. The CDR3 is 13 residues long. CDR3 sequence reads: CAWSPFPNQPQHF. Here the CDR3 DNA reads TGTGCCTGGAGTCCTTTTCCCAATCAGCCCCAGCATTTT.

The chain carries TRBV5-1 and TRBJ2-7, with TRBD1 matching 8 bases. The length of the CDR3 is 15 residues. Germline V lookup: CDR1 SGHRS, CDR2 YFSETQ. V gave up 2 bases and J gave up 3 bases; unmatched junction bases: 7. The CDR3 DNA reads as TGCGCCAGCAGCTTAGGACAGGGAGGAGGCTACGAGCAGTACTTC. Residues: CASSLGQGGGYEQYF.

This sequence joins TRBV5-1 and TRBJ1-6; perhaps TRBD1 as D (6 bases). Germline CDR1 SGHRS, CDR2 YFSETQ. Trimming removed 0 bases from V and 9 bases from J, with 13 bases in between. The CDR3 length is 15 residues. DNA of the CDR3: TGCGCCAGCAGCTTGGGTCCAGGGGCAGGTTCACCCCTCCACTTT. Its protein is CASSLGPGAGSPLHF.

V is TRBV28 and J is TRBJ1-5; no clear D. CDR1 and CDR2 (germline): MDHEN, SYDVKM. Trimming stripped 5 bases from V and 5 bases from J, with 10 bases between. The CDR3 length is 13 residues. The CDR3: CASSTVSYQPQHF. In DNA, the CDR3 is TGTGCCAGCAGTACCGTGAGTTATCAGCCCCAGCATTTT.

As DNA, the CDR3 is TGTGCCAGCTCCTTCGGGGGGGGCGACTATGGCTACACCTTC. Its translation: CASSFGGGDYGYTF. The chain has TRBV19 and TRBJ1-2, with D possibly being TRBD1 (6 bases). With 9 bases removed from V and 3 bases from J, the gap between germline ends came to 17 bases. CDR3 size: 14 residues. The V gene's germline CDR1 is LNHDA and CDR2 SQIVND (reference sequence).

This chain links TRBV5-1 with TRBJ2-6; perhaps TRBD1 as D (6 bases). Trimming left V 2 bases short and J 8 bases short, with 8 bases between. Germline loops: CDR1 SGHRS, CDR2 YFSETQ. CDR3 length equals 13 residues. Here the CDR3 reads CASSLQGSNVLTF. CDR3 nucleotide sequence: TGCGCCAGCAGCTTACAGGGATCCAACGTCCTGACTTTC.

This CDR3 is CASGRATDTQYF. The CDR3 DNA reads TGTGCCAGCGGCAGGGCAACAGATACGCAGTATTTT. The chain combines TRBV6-6 with TRBJ2-3; tentative D call: TRBD1 (5 bases). The V gene lost 8 bases and the J gene lost 3 bases, with 9 bases spanning the gap. Germline loops: CDR1 MNHNY, CDR2 SVGAGI (reference sequence). This CDR3 is 12 amino acids long.

This clone was seen a single time. J is TRBJ2-3 and V is TRBV27; 7 bases line up with TRBD1. CDR1 and CDR2 (germline): MNHEY, SMNVEV (reference sequence). The CDR3 length is 16 residues. V gave up 7 bases and J gave up 4 bases; unmatched junction bases: 14. In nucleotides, the CDR3 is TGTGCCAGCAAAGGTCAGGGGGTTGGTTTGGCAGATACGCAGTATTTT. Amino acids: CASKGQGVGLADTQYF.

The rearrangement links TRBV14 to TRBJ1-2; 8 bases match TRBD1. Germline trimming cut 4 bases from V and 5 bases from J; bases unmatched to any gene: 3. CDR1 and CDR2 from the germline V gene are SGHDN and FVKESK. This CDR3 contains 13 residues. The CDR3: CASSPGQVYGYTF. The CDR3 coding sequence is TGTGCCAGCAGCCCGGGACAGGTTTATGGCTACACCTTC.

V gene TRBV9 combines with J gene TRBJ2-3; D is possibly TRBD1 (5 bases). Germline values: CDR1 SGDLS, CDR2 YYNGEE. Trimming removed 1 base from V and 4 bases from J, with 13 bases in between. This CDR3 spans 15 amino acids. CDR3 bases: TGTGCCAGCAGCGTATCCTCAGGGTGGGCAGATACGCAGTATTTT. Amino acid sequence: CASSVSSGWADTQYF.

DNA for the CDR3: TGTGCCAGCAGCGTGACAGGGGTGGGGGAGGGAAGGAATTCACCCCTCCACTTT. It encodes CASSVTGVGEGRNSPLHF. The gene calls are TRBV9 and TRBJ1-6, with 8 bases that match TRBD1. V was pared by 2 bases and J by 7 bases, with 14 bases of the junction left unmatched. Germline values: CDR1 SGDLS, CDR2 YYNGEE. The CDR3 has 18 amino acids. Filled out from reference TRBV9 and TRBJ1-6, the complete variable domain reads DSGVTQTPKHLITATGQRVTLRCSPRSGDLSVYWYQQSLDQGLQFLIQYYNGEERAKGNILERFSAQQFPDLHSELNLSSLELGDSALYFCASSVTGVGEGRNSPLHFGNGTRLTVT.

V and J are TRBV2 and TRBJ1-2; weak D call: TRBD1 (6 bases). This CDR3 spans 15 amino acids. V shed 8 bases and J shed 0 bases, with 16 bases lying between them. Germline loops: CDR1 SNHLY, CDR2 FYNNEI. The CDR3 nucleotides read TGTGCCAGCTCCCTAGAGTACAGGGCTAACTATGGCTACACCTTC. It is translated as CASSLEYRANYGYTF.

V gene TRBV7-6 combines with J gene TRBJ1-2, with D perhaps matching TRBD1 (5 bases). The CDR3 extends over 15 amino acids. Germline values: CDR1 SGHVS, CDR2 FNYEAQ. The V gene lost 0 bases and the J gene lost 7 bases, with 15 bases spanning the gap. DNA of the CDR3: TGTGCCAGCAGCTTAGCGAACGGGGGGTTAAGTGGCTACACCTTC. Its protein is CASSLANGGLSGYTF.

The rearrangement uses TRBV21-1 and TRBJ1-2. TRBV21-1 is classified as a pseudogene. This CDR3 comprises 17 residues. CDR3 in amino acids: CASSTQRREAGTGGYTF. CDR3 in DNA: TGTGCCAGCAGCACTCAACGACGGGAGGCAGGTACGGGAGGCTACACCTTC.

V and J are TRBV6-5 and TRBJ1-2, with 10 nucleotides matching TRBD1. The length of the CDR3 is 15 residues. Trimming removed 2 bases from V and 6 bases from J; junction bases left unmatched: 6. Germline values: CDR1 MNHEY, CDR2 SVGAGI. CDR3 loop: CASSYVGQGENGYTF. The CDR3 bases are TGTGCCAGCAGTTACGTCGGACAGGGGGAGAATGGCTACACCTTC.